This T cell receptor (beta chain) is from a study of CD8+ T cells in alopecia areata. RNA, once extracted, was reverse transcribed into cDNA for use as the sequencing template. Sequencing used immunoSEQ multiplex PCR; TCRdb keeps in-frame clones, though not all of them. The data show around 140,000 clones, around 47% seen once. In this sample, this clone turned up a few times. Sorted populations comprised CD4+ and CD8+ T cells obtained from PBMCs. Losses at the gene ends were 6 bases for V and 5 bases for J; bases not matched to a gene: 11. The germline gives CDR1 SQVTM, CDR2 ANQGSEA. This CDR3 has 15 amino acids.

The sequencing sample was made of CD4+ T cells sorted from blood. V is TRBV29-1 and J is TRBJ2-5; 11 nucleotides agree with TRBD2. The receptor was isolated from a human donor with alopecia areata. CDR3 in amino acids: CSVARLAGLGETQYF. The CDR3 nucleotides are TGCAGCGTCGCCCGACTAGCGGGGCTCGGGGAGACCCAGTACTTC.